What follows is one TCR beta chain and its context. It was with 60 Vbeta and 13 Jbeta primers that the PCR ran. Data came from immunoSEQ multiplex PCR; TCRdb stores just in-frame clones and leaves some out. There are some 150,000 clones in the sample; about four fifths occur only once, and 5.7% lies in the top ten. Germline V lookup: CDR1 KGHSH, CDR2 LQKENI. The CDR3 totals 14 residues. With 3 bases clipped from V and 4 bases from J, the junction kept 3 bases outside the gene matches. This sample is part of a study of cytomegalovirus exposure and HLA in healthy donors. The source material was PBMCs. The receptor comes from a man aged 25-45 years in good health and CMV-seropositive. The chain joins TRBV18 to TRBJ1-1; 9 bases are shared with TRBD1. For the CDR3, the DNA is TGTGCCAGCTCACCGGGACAGGGCCTCACTGAAGCTTTCTTT. As protein: CASSPGQGLTEAFF.